This T cell receptor beta chain emerged from a study of PD-L1 blockade in urothelial cancer. Study-level points and caveats: Enhanced expansion of tumor-associated blood clones at 3 weeks characterized durable-benefit patients.

The V end was cut by 3 bases, the J end by 12 bases, with 12 bases between. Germline CDR1 reads LNHDA; CDR2 reads SQIVND (reference sequence). CDR3 size: 12 residues. Produced via immunoSEQ multiplex PCR; TCRdb's table is partial and in-frame only. The table shows about 72,000 clones, with approximately 86% occurring only once. Time point in this sample: pretreatment peripheral blood. In regard to this clone: Its specificity is not known.

This receptor was identified in a man in his fifties or sixties with urothelial cancer. V usage is TRBV19 and J usage is TRBJ2-4; D might be TRBD1 (6 bases). This sample comprised PBMCs, obtained around atezolizumab (anti-PD-L1) treatment. The CDR3 DNA reads TGTGCCAGTAGTATCAGCGCAGGGGCTCAGTACTTC. This codes for CASSISAGAQYF.